The sequence of this T cell receptor (beta chain) was determined in a study of cytomegalovirus exposure and HLA in healthy donors. Amplification used 60 Vbeta primers and 13 Jbeta primers. Repertoires were generated with immunoSEQ multiplex PCR, while TCRdb's copy carries only in-frame clones and drops some. The data show a few hundred thousand clones, around 88% seen once. Trimming removed 5 bases from V and 0 bases from J; junction bases left unmatched: 12. CDR3 length equals 18 residues. Germline CDR1 LGHNA, CDR2 YNFKEQ. The receptor was isolated from a woman in her late teens or twenties in good health and CMV-seronegative. The rearrangement uses TRBV4-2 and TRBJ2-3, with 9 bases aligning to TRBD2. Source material: PBMCs. CDR3 nucleotides: TGTGCCAGCAGCTCCCCAGCGGCTAGCGGGGCTAGCACAGATACGCAGTATTTT. It is translated as CASSSPAASGASTDTQYF.